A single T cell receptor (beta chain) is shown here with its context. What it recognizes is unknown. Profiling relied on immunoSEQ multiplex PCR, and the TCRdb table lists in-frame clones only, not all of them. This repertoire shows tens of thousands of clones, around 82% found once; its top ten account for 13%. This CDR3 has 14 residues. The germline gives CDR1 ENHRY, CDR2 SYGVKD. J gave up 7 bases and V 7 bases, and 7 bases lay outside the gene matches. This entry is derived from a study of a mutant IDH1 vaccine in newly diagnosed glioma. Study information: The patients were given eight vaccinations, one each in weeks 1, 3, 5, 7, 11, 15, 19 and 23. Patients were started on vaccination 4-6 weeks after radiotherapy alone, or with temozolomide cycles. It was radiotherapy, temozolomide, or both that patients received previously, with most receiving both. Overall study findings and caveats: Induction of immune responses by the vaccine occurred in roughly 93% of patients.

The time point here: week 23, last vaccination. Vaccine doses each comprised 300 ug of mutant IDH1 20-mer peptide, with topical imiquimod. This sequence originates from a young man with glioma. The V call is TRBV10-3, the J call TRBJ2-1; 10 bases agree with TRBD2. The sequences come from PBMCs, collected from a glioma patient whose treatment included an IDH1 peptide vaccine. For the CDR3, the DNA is TGTGCCATCACGGCTAGCGGGAGTGTTAATGAGCAGTTCTTC. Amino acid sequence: CAITASGSVNEQFF.